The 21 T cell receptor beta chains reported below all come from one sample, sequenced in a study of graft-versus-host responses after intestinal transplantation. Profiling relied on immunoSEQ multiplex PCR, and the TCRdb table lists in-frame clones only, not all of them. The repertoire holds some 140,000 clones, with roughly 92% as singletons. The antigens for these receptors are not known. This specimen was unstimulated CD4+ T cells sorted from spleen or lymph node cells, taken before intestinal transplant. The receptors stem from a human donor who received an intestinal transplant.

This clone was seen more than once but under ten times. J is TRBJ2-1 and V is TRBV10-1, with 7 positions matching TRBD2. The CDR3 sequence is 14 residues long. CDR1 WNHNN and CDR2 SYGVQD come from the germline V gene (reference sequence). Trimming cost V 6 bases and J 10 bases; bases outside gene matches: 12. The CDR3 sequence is CASSLGGTTVEQFF. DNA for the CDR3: TGCGCCAGCAGCCTCGGGGGGACGACGGTAGAGCAGTTCTTC.

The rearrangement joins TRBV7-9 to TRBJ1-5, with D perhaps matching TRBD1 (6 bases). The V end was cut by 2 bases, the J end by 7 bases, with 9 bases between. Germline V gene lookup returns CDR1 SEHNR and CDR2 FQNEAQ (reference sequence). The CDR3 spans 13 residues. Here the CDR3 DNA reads TGTGCCAGCAGCTTAAACAGGGACCAGCCCCAGCATTTT. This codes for CASSLNRDQPQHF.

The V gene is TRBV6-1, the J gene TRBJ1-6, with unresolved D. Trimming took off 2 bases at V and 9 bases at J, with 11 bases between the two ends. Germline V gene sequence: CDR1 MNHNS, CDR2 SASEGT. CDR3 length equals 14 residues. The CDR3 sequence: CASSEQALSSPLHF. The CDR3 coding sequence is TGTGCCAGCAGTGAACAGGCGCTTAGTTCACCCCTCCACTTT.

The CDR3 spells CASSMSLYSNQPQHF. The CDR3 bases are TGTGCCAGTAGTATGTCCCTCTATAGCAATCAGCCCCAGCATTTT. V is TRBV19 and J is TRBJ1-5; no definite D call. Looked up from germline, CDR1 is LNHDA and CDR2 is SQIVND (reference sequence). The germline V and J ends were trimmed by 3 bases and 0 bases, with 9 bases remaining between them. The CDR3 extends over 15 amino acids.

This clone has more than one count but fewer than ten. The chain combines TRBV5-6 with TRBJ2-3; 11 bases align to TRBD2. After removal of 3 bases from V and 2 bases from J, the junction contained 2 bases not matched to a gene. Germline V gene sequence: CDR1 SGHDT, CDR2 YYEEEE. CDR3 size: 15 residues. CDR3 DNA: TGTGCCAGCAGCTCTAGCGGGGGGTCCACAGATACGCAGTATTTT. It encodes CASSSSGGSTDTQYF.

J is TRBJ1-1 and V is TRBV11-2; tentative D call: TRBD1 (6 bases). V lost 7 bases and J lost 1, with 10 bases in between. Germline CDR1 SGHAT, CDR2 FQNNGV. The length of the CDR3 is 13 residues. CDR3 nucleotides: TGTGCCAGCATGTGGGGGCGGAACACTGAAGCTTTCTTT. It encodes CASMWGRNTEAFF.

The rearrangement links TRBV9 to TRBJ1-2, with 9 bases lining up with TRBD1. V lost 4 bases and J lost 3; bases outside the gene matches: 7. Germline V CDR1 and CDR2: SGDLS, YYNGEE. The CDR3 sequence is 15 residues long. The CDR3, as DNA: TGTGCCAGCAGCCCCCAGGGACAGGGCCACTATGGCTACACCTTC. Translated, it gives CASSPQGQGHYGYTF.

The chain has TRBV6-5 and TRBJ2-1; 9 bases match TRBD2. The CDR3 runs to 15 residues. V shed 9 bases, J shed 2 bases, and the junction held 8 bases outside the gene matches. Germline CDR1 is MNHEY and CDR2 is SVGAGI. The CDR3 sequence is CASPLAGRTYNEQFF. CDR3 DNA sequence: TGTGCCAGTCCCCTAGCGGGGCGAACCTACAATGAGCAGTTCTTC.

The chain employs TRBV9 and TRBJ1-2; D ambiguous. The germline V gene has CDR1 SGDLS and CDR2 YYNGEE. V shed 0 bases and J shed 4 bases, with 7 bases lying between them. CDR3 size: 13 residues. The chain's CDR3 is CASSVGEGYGYTF. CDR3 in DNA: TGTGCCAGCAGCGTAGGGGAGGGCTATGGCTACACCTTC. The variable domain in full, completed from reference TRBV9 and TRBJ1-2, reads DSGVTQTPKHLITATGQRVTLRCSPRSGDLSVYWYQQSLDQGLQFLIQYYNGEERAKGNILERFSAQQFPDLHSELNLSSLELGDSALYFCASSVGEGYGYTFGSGTRLTVV.

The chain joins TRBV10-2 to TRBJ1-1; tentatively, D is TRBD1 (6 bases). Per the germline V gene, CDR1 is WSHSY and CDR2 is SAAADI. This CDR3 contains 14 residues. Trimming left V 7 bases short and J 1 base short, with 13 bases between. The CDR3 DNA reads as TGCGCCAGCAAGGACGGACAGACGAACACTGAAGCTTTCTTT. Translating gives CASKDGQTNTEAFF.

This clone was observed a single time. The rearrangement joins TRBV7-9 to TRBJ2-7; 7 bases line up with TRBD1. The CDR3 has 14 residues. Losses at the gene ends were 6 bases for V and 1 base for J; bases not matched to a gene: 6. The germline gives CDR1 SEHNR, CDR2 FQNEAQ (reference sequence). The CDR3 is CASRDKDRSYEQYF. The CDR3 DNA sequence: TGTGCCAGCAGGGATAAGGACAGGTCCTACGAGCAGTACTTC.

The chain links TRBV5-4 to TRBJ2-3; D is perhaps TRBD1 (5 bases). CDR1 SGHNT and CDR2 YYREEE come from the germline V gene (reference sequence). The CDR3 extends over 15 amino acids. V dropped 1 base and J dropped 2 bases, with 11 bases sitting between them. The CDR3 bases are TGTGCCAGCAGCTTGTGGGGCAGGTCCACAGATACGCAGTATTTT. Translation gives CASSLWGRSTDTQYF.

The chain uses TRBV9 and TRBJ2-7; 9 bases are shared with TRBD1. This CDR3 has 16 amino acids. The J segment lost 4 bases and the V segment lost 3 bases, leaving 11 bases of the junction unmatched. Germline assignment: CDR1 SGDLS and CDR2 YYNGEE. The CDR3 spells CASSALPGQGPYEQYF. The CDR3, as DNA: TGTGCCAGCAGCGCCCTCCCGGGACAGGGCCCGTACGAGCAGTACTTC.

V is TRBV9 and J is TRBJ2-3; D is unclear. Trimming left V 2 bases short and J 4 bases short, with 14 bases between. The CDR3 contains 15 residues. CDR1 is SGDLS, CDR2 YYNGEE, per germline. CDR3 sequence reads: CASSVEAVGSDTQYF. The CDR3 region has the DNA TGTGCCAGCAGCGTCGAGGCTGTCGGCTCAGATACGCAGTATTTT.

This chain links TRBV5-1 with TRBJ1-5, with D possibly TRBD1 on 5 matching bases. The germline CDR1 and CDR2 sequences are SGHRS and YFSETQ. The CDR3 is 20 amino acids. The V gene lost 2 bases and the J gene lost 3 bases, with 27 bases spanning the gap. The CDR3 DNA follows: TGCGCCAGCAGCTTAAATCAGGGATCGAGGCGGCCGAGATACAATCAGCCCCAGCATTTT. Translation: CASSLNQGSRRPRYNQPQHF.

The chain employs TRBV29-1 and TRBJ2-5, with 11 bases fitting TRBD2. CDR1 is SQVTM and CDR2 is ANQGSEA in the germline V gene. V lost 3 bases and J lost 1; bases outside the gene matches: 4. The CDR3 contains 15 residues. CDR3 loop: CSVDPLAGVQETQYF. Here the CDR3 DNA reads TGCAGCGTTGACCCACTAGCGGGGGTCCAAGAGACCCAGTACTTC.

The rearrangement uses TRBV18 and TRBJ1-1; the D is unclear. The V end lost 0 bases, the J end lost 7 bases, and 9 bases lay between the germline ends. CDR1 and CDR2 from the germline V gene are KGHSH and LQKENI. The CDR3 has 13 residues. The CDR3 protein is CASSPPGPSEAFF. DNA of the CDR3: TGTGCCAGCTCACCACCTGGACCGAGTGAAGCTTTCTTT.

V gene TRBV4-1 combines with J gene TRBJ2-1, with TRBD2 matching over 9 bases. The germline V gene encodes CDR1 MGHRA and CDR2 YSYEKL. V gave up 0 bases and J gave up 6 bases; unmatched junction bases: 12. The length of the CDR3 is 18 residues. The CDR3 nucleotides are TGCGCCAGCAGCCAAGATAGTCAGGCTAGCGGGGTCTCCAATGAGCAGTTCTTC. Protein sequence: CASSQDSQASGVSNEQFF.

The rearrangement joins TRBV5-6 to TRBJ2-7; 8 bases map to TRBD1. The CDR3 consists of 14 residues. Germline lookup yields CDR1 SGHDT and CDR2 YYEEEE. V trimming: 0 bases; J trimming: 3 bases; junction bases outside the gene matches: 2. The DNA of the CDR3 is TGTGCCAGCAGCTTGGGACAGGGGAGCTACGAGCAGTACTTC. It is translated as CASSLGQGSYEQYF.

The CDR3 nucleotides are TGTGCCAGCAGTTCACCTCTGGACAGGCCTAGCTCTGGAAACACCATATATTTT. Translation gives CASSSPLDRPSSGNTIYF. The J gene is TRBJ1-3, the V gene TRBV2; 7 bases align to TRBD1. Looked up from germline, CDR1 is SNHLY and CDR2 is FYNNEI. Trimming took 5 bases from V and 0 from J; bases not matched to a gene: 13. There are 18 residues in the CDR3.

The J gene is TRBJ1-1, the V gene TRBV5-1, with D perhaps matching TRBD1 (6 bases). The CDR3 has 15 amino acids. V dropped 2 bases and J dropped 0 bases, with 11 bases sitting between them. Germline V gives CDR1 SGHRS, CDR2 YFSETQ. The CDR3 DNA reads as TGCGCCAGCAGCTTCGGGGGGCGGCTGAACACTGAAGCTTTCTTT. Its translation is CASSFGGRLNTEAFF.